These 20 T cell receptor beta chains were sequenced from one sample in a study of CD8+ T cells in alopecia areata. As for treatment: oral pan-JAK inhibitor, 5-10 mg twice daily. cDNA serving as the sequencing template came from extracted, reverse transcribed RNA. Clones were read by immunoSEQ multiplex PCR, and TCRdb kept only the in-frame ones, dropping some. Found here are more than 150,000 clones, approximately 50% of them singletons; the top ten hold roughly a tenth. Sequencing used CD8+ T cells sorted from blood, obtained at roughly week 53, from a patient treated with tofacitinib. These receptor sequences come from a human donor with alopecia areata.

V and J are TRBV6-6 and TRBJ2-7; TRBD2 agrees at 7 bases. The CDR3 extends over 14 amino acids. The trim removed 6 bases at V and 5 bases at J, leaving 10 bases unmatched. CDR1 is MNHNY, CDR2 SVGAGI, per germline (reference sequence). CDR3 residues: CASSRTRGGNEQYF. The CDR3 nucleotides are TGTGCCAGCAGCCGGACTAGGGGTGGCAACGAGCAGTACTTC.

This clone was seen only a few times. This chain connects TRBV6-5 to TRBJ1-2, with unresolved D. This CDR3 is 11 amino acids long. CDR1 is MNHEY, CDR2 SVGAGI, per germline. The ends were cut back, 8 bases at V and 3 bases at J, with 7 bases in the middle. As DNA, the CDR3 is TGTGCCAGCGGGTCAGACTATGGCTACACCTTC. It encodes CASGSDYGYTF.

V usage is TRBV7-6 and J usage is TRBJ2-6; D uncertain. The CDR3 extends over 15 amino acids. Germline loops: CDR1 SGHVS, CDR2 FNYEAQ. The germline V and J ends were trimmed by 5 bases and 2 bases, with 10 bases remaining between them. The CDR3 protein is CASSQARTGANVLTF. In DNA form, the CDR3 reads TGTGCCAGCAGCCAGGCCCGGACTGGGGCCAACGTCCTGACTTTC.

The chain combines TRBV11-2 with TRBJ1-4; a weak D match, TRBD1 (6 bases). V was cut by 0 bases and J by 7 bases, with 9 bases left in between. The CDR3 covers 14 residues. From germline, CDR1 is SGHAT and CDR2 FQNNGV. The CDR3 sequence: CASSLEGGGEKLFF. The CDR3 nucleotides are TGTGCCAGCAGCTTAGAGGGGGGCGGTGAAAAACTGTTTTTT.

V is TRBV6-5 and J is TRBJ2-7, with D perhaps matching TRBD2 (5 bases). This CDR3 has 14 residues. Germline assignment: CDR1 MNHEY and CDR2 SVGAGI. V dropped 6 bases and J dropped 4 bases, with 16 bases sitting between them. The CDR3 loop reads CASSEGEMLYEQYF. CDR3 DNA sequence: TGTGCCAGCAGCGAGGGAGAAATGCTTTACGAGCAGTACTTC.

This clone was seen a few times. The chain uses TRBV13 and TRBJ2-7; tentatively, D is TRBD2 (5 bases). CDR3 length: 16 residues. Germline CDR1 PRHDT, CDR2 FYEKMQ (reference sequence). V lost 5 bases to trimming and J lost 3 bases, with 20 bases between them. CDR3 coding DNA: TGTGCCAGCAGCCCTCTGGGGTCGTCGGGGAACTACGAGCAGTACTTC. Its protein is CASSPLGSSGNYEQYF. The full variable domain, completed using reference TRBV13 and TRBJ2-7, is AAGVIQSPRHLIKEKRETATLKCYPIPRHDTVYWYQQGPGQDPQFLISFYEKMQSDKGSIPDRFSAQQFSDYHSELNMSSLELGDSALYFCASSPLGSSGNYEQYFGPGTRLTVT.

Only one count was recorded for this clone. The chain joins TRBV27 to TRBJ2-1; D possibly corresponds to TRBD2 (6 bases). Trimming left V 5 bases short and J 6 bases short, with 14 bases between. This CDR3 comprises 14 residues. The V gene's germline CDR1 is MNHEY and CDR2 SMNVEV (reference sequence). As DNA, the CDR3 is TGTGCCAGCAGTCCTACAGCGGGTGGCAATGAGCAGTTCTTC. Its protein product is CASSPTAGGNEQFF.

This clone was seen just once. The chain joins TRBV10-3 to TRBJ2-3, with 10 bases fitting TRBD1. Germline trimming cut 10 bases from V and 6 bases from J; bases unmatched to any gene: 16. CDR3 length: 16 amino acids. Per germline, CDR1 ENHRY and CDR2 SYGVKD. The CDR3 loop is CATYTGGTGEVDTQYF. Written as DNA, the CDR3 is TGTGCCACCTATACGGGGGGGACAGGGGAGGTGGATACGCAGTATTTT.

The CDR3 DNA follows: TGTGCCAGCTCACCACCAGAAGACACAGATACGCAGTATTTT. Its translation is CASSPPEDTDTQYF. The chain combines TRBV18 with TRBJ2-3; no clear D gene. The V and J ends lost 0 bases and 2 bases respectively, with 6 bases between them. Germline V gene lookup returns CDR1 KGHSH and CDR2 LQKENI. The CDR3 contains 14 residues.

This chain joins TRBV5-1 and TRBJ2-5, with 12 bases matching TRBD1. V gave up 4 bases and J gave up 5 bases; unmatched junction bases: 12. Germline V lookup: CDR1 SGHRS, CDR2 YFSETQ. The CDR3 has 17 residues. The CDR3 region is CASSLPRGQGAQETQYF. The CDR3 region has the DNA TGCGCCAGCAGCCTCCCACGGGGACAGGGGGCACAGGAGACCCAGTACTTC.

The chain links TRBV4-3 to TRBJ2-5; the D gene is possibly TRBD1 (5 bases). V lost 0 bases to trimming and J lost 7 bases, with 18 bases between them. Germline V gives CDR1 LGHNA, CDR2 YSLEER. The CDR3 is made up of 16 amino acids. CDR3 protein: CASSQEVWGPGSTQYF. DNA of the CDR3: TGCGCCAGCAGCCAAGAGGTTTGGGGCCCAGGTTCGACCCAGTACTTC.

This clone has a handful of counts. This chain connects TRBV30 to TRBJ2-4; the D gene is possibly TRBD2 (6 bases). Germline assignment: CDR1 GTSNPN and CDR2 SVGIG (reference sequence). V lost 7 bases, J lost 4 bases, and 17 bases lay in between. This CDR3 contains 14 residues. The CDR3, as DNA: TGTGCCTCCGACCGGGTGGAGGGGAAAAACATTCAGTACTTC. Protein product: CASDRVEGKNIQYF.

This clone appeared a few times. This rearrangement joins TRBV29-1 to TRBJ2-1, with D hard to call. The CDR3 covers 13 residues. Deletions cut 0 bases from V and 5 bases from J, with 8 bases between. Germline assignment: CDR1 SQVTM and CDR2 ANQGSEA. As DNA, the CDR3 is TGCAGCGTTGAAGAAGAAGTTCACAATGAGCAGTTCTTC. This encodes CSVEEEVHNEQFF.

The chain recombines TRBV25-1 with TRBJ2-5; the match to TRBD1 covers 11 bases. V was clipped by 7 bases and J by 4 bases; unmatched bases: 8. The CDR3 extends over 15 amino acids. Per the germline V gene, CDR1 is MGHDK and CDR2 is SYGVNS. The CDR3 sequence: CASTKPGQGGETQYF. The CDR3 bases are TGTGCCAGCACTAAACCGGGACAGGGGGGAGAGACCCAGTACTTC.

This clone was seen only a few times. The J gene is TRBJ2-2, the V gene TRBV29-1; TRBD2 aligns across 8 bases. V lost 7 bases to trimming and J lost 3 bases; unmatched junction nucleotides: 4. CDR3 length: 13 residues. Per the germline V gene, CDR1 is SQVTM and CDR2 is ANQGSEA. CDR3: CSAAGAYTGELFF. In nucleotides, the CDR3 is TGCAGCGCAGCGGGGGCCTACACCGGGGAGCTGTTTTTT.

This clone has a handful of counts. The chain couples TRBV29-1 to TRBJ1-2; D gene uncertain. V was shortened by 0 bases and J by 8 bases, with 16 bases between the two germline ends. Germline V gives CDR1 SQVTM, CDR2 ANQGSEA. The CDR3 runs to 14 residues. Here the CDR3 DNA reads TGCAGCGTTGAAGATTGGCGTGTGGGAGGAGGCTACACCTTC. Its protein is CSVEDWRVGGGYTF.

This clone was seen more than once but under ten times. The chain has TRBV30 and TRBJ1-1; D ambiguous. Trimming removed 5 bases from V and 0 bases from J, with 4 bases in between. The CDR3 contains 11 residues. Germline CDR1 reads GTSNPN; CDR2 reads SVGIG (reference sequence). CDR3 sequence reads: CAWGVNTEAFF. The CDR3 coding sequence is TGTGCCTGGGGGGTGAACACTGAAGCTTTCTTT. The full variable domain, in which reference TRBV30 and TRBJ1-1 provide the parts outside the CDR3, is SQTIHQWPATLVQPVGSPLSLECTVEGTSNPNLYWYRQAAGRGLQLLFYSVGIGQISSEVPQNLSASRPQDRQFILSSKKLLLSDSGFYLCAWGVNTEAFFGQGTRLTVV.

The genes are TRBV10-3 and TRBJ2-3; 8 bases align to TRBD2. With 6 bases clipped from V and 2 bases from J, the junction kept 1 base outside the gene matches. This CDR3 spans 13 amino acids. Germline loops: CDR1 ENHRY, CDR2 SYGVKD. The CDR3 spells CAISGGDTDTQYF. DNA for the CDR3: TGTGCCATCAGCGGGGGGGACACAGATACGCAGTATTTT.

CDR3 bases: TGTGCCAGCAGTGAAGAACAGGGTCACGAGCAGTACTTC. Translating gives CASSEEQGHEQYF. V usage is TRBV2 and J usage is TRBJ2-7; weak D call: TRBD1 (6 bases). Trimming stripped 1 base from V and 5 bases from J, with 9 bases between. The CDR3 covers 13 residues. In germline, CDR1 is SNHLY, CDR2 FYNNEI.

This clone showed up just once. The chain carries TRBV9 and TRBJ2-2; D is uncertain. The germline V gene has CDR1 SGDLS and CDR2 YYNGEE. V was cut by 0 bases and J by 0 bases, with 3 bases left in between. The CDR3 contains 14 residues. The CDR3, as DNA: TGTGCCAGCAGCGTAGGCGCGAACACCGGGGAGCTGTTTTTT. Translation: CASSVGANTGELFF.